This T cell receptor beta chain was found in a study of blood T cell repertoires in COVID-19 (dated by TCRdb to between 2020 and 2021). Concerning the study at large: The collaborator samples originated in the United States, Italy and Spain and spanned the acute and convalescent phases of COVID-19. The prospective study material was composed of cDNA or gDNA derived from T cells, B-cell-depleted T cells, or PBMCs. Subjects who had been exposed to COVID-19, were actively infected with it, or had recovered from it provided the deeply sampled blood TCRbeta repertoires that made up the dataset. A freely available public database, intended as a resource for researchers studying the immune response to SARS-CoV-2, is where the repertoires were released. The samples were drawn from the first 160 participants of the ongoing ImmuneRACE study and from 950 to 1,500 subjects provided by 6 global collaborators. A de-identified subject ID, COVID-19 status, age in years and sex were almost always included in the sample metadata. HLA class I and class II types, where available, came from metadata supplied by the sample provider rather than from assay-based typing. Results the study describes overall, beyond this receptor: The quantity of clinical and demographic metadata differed by source and by participant and was supplied without curation.

The collaborating institutions used their own protocols to collect whole blood in K2EDTA tubes. Collaborator samples were shipped for TCRbeta analysis as frozen whole blood, isolated PBMCs, or DNA extracted from either sample type. Concerning this clone itself: Its antigen is still unknown. Base qualities are not at hand, and no much larger clone is one base apart.

The immunoSEQ Assay, a bias-controlled multiplex PCR, was used to amplify TCRbeta CDR3 regions from genomic DNA. The original methods were these. Within the assay, amplification of reference gene primers was used to estimate how many nucleated cells each sample contained. To quantify the absolute abundance of each unique TCRbeta CDR3 rearrangement, sequence reads were collapsed and filtered. For each sample, productive Simpson clonality was calculated by taking the square root of Simpson's diversity index across productive rearrangements. TCRdb re-hosts the immuneACCESS table, in-frame sequences only. Its copies lack some clones; in the studies checked, an unresolved V gene accounts for under half of them, and the cause for the rest is not known. V, J and clone size are taken as reported in that table, and D and trimming were inferred from the DNA itself. The sample table contains 240,000 or so clones; only one count was recorded for roughly 86% of them. The ten biggest clones cover around 0.8% of the sample.

The sample consisted of peripheral blood. This clonotype was sampled from a woman aged 25 to 39 with acute or convalescent COVID-19.

For the CDR3, the sequence is CASSVAGEQFF. The bases are TGTGCCAGCAGCGTAGCCGGTGAGCAGTTCTTC. The rearranged chain carries TRBV9 and TRBJ2-1; the D gene cannot be named for sure. Trimming at the junction amounts to 0 bases on V and 9 bases on J, and the germline ends lie 4 bases apart. Taken from cysteine to phenylalanine, the CDR3 has 11 residues. The only DNA kept is the CDR3, 33 bases in frame from the first base. Based on the germline V gene, the CDR1 and CDR2 sequences are SGDLS and YYNGEE.